This is a list of T cell receptor beta chains from one sample in a study of OX40 agonist ivuxolimab in advanced cancers. The method was immunoSEQ multiplex PCR; TCRdb's version includes in-frame clones alone and lacks a portion of them. The sample has 60,000 or so clones; approximately 86% are singletons. The sample in question was CD4+ or CD8+ T cells sorted from blood, obtained in a trial of the OX40 agonist ivuxolimab. These receptors all come from an adult with an advanced solid tumor such as melanoma, head and neck, liver or kidney cancer. CDR3s leave out the opening cysteine and the closing phenylalanine or tryptophan. D genes are given only for firm matches. The size entry is marked missing in some rows and otherwise reads once, few, many or a size class.

d_gene: TRBD1; j_gene: TRBJ1-2; v_gene: TRBV6-5; abundance: NA; CDR3aa: ATRGSREKFYGYT
d_gene: NA; j_gene: TRBJ2-1; v_gene: TRBV7-7; abundance: NA; CDR3aa: ASSLGGYGNEQF
d_gene: NA; j_gene: TRBJ1-3; v_gene: TRBV19; abundance: NA; CDR3aa: ASSLGNGNTIY
d_gene: TRBD1; j_gene: TRBJ1-5; v_gene: TRBV4-1; abundance: NA; CDR3aa: ASRDRTGDQPQH
d_gene: NA; j_gene: TRBJ2-3; v_gene: TRBV5-1; abundance: NA; CDR3aa: ASSVAPTDTQY
d_gene: NA; j_gene: TRBJ2-3; v_gene: TRBV5-1; abundance: NA; CDR3aa: ASSLGRTSTDTQY
d_gene: NA; j_gene: TRBJ2-2; v_gene: TRBV5-5; abundance: NA; CDR3aa: ASSISTANTGELF
d_gene: TRBD2; j_gene: TRBJ2-2; v_gene: TRBV10-2; abundance: NA; CDR3aa: ASHGAGRDTGELF
d_gene: TRBD1; j_gene: TRBJ2-7; v_gene: TRBV6-1; abundance: NA; CDR3aa: ASSPGTGFYEQY
d_gene: NA; j_gene: TRBJ2-3; v_gene: TRBV11-3; abundance: NA; CDR3aa: ASSLGEISTDTQY
d_gene: TRBD1; j_gene: TRBJ1-2; v_gene: TRBV4-1; abundance: NA; CDR3aa: ASSQGPRTGEDYGYT
d_gene: NA; j_gene: TRBJ2-1; v_gene: TRBV20-1; abundance: NA; CDR3aa: SWRMVNEQF
d_gene: TRBD2; j_gene: TRBJ2-7; v_gene: TRBV7-8; abundance: once; CDR3aa: ASSSRGLAGGLYEQY
d_gene: NA; j_gene: TRBJ1-4; v_gene: TRBV15; abundance: NA; CDR3aa: ATSRLGTTNEKLF
d_gene: NA; j_gene: NA; v_gene: TRBV18; abundance: once; CDR3aa: ASSLDYEQY
d_gene: TRBD2; j_gene: TRBJ2-3; v_gene: TRBV27; abundance: NA; CDR3aa: ASSPRPGLAATDTQY
d_gene: TRBD2; j_gene: TRBJ2-3; v_gene: TRBV28; abundance: NA; CDR3aa: ASSSRVGTSGRRRDTQY
d_gene: NA; j_gene: TRBJ2-1; v_gene: TRBV6-5; abundance: NA; CDR3aa: ASSYSRGNNEQF
d_gene: NA; j_gene: TRBJ2-5; v_gene: TRBV30; abundance: NA; CDR3aa: AWTPSGQETQY
d_gene: NA; j_gene: TRBJ1-4; v_gene: TRBV6-5; abundance: NA; CDR3aa: ASSYGRNEKLF
d_gene: NA; j_gene: TRBJ2-7; v_gene: TRBV19; abundance: NA; CDR3aa: ASRPSTGTSYEQY
d_gene: TRBD2; j_gene: TRBJ2-7; v_gene: TRBV6-1; abundance: NA; CDR3aa: ASSVTSAISYEQY
d_gene: TRBD2; j_gene: TRBJ2-1; v_gene: TRBV9; abundance: NA; CDR3aa: ASSPRLAGGPQNEQF
d_gene: TRBD2; j_gene: TRBJ2-7; v_gene: TRBV14; abundance: few; CDR3aa: ASRHPTSGNEQY
d_gene: NA; j_gene: TRBJ1-5; v_gene: TRBV7-7; abundance: few; CDR3aa: ASSLGIYQPQH
d_gene: TRBD1; j_gene: TRBJ2-3; v_gene: TRBV5-1; abundance: NA; CDR3aa: ASSPQGGTDTQY
d_gene: TRBD2; j_gene: NA; v_gene: TRBV4-1; abundance: NA; CDR3aa: ASSSAGTSGYEQY
d_gene: NA; j_gene: TRBJ2-4; v_gene: TRBV5-1; abundance: NA; CDR3aa: ASSSGRSRAKNIQY
d_gene: NA; j_gene: TRBJ1-1; v_gene: TRBV19; abundance: NA; CDR3aa: ASSFGPYRANMNTEAF
d_gene: TRBD1; j_gene: TRBJ1-5; v_gene: TRBV6-5; abundance: NA; CDR3aa: ASSPDRTNQPQH
d_gene: TRBD2; j_gene: TRBJ2-7; v_gene: TRBV5-6; abundance: NA; CDR3aa: ASRDGTSQQY
d_gene: TRBD2; j_gene: TRBJ2-4; v_gene: TRBV15; abundance: NA; CDR3aa: ATSPGLAGKNIQY
d_gene: NA; j_gene: TRBJ1-4; v_gene: TRBV9; abundance: NA; CDR3aa: ASSVGTGSEKLF
d_gene: NA; j_gene: TRBJ1-6; v_gene: TRBV7-2; abundance: NA; CDR3aa: ASSLGSRTNSPLH
d_gene: TRBD1; j_gene: TRBJ2-3; v_gene: TRBV19; abundance: NA; CDR3aa: ASSPPRGPRTDTQY
d_gene: TRBD1; j_gene: TRBJ1-2; v_gene: TRBV7-8; abundance: NA; CDR3aa: ASSLQRTGNKGYT
d_gene: NA; j_gene: TRBJ2-3; v_gene: TRBV27; abundance: NA; CDR3aa: ASSYSWSGTSTDTQY
d_gene: NA; j_gene: TRBJ1-1; v_gene: TRBV6-6; abundance: NA; CDR3aa: ASSYTGRGYTEAF
d_gene: TRBD1; j_gene: TRBJ2-7; v_gene: TRBV10-3; abundance: NA; CDR3aa: AISRTGGGEEQY
d_gene: NA; j_gene: TRBJ1-1; v_gene: TRBV2; abundance: NA; CDR3aa: ASRGEHNTEAF
d_gene: TRBD2; j_gene: TRBJ2-1; v_gene: TRBV14; abundance: NA; CDR3aa: ASSRPRTSGIGGSYNEQF
d_gene: TRBD2; j_gene: TRBJ2-3; v_gene: TRBV18; abundance: once; CDR3aa: ASSPTPGLAGDTQY
d_gene: TRBD1; j_gene: TRBJ1-4; v_gene: TRBV7-9; abundance: NA; CDR3aa: ASSSTGLDEKLF